These 25 T cell receptor beta chains were all obtained from the same sample, sequenced in a study of cytotoxic CD8 clonotypes in ibrutinib-treated CLL. Assay: immunoSEQ multiplex PCR; the TCRdb copy retains only in-frame clones and omits some. The repertoire holds 300,000 to 350,000 clones, roughly 80% seen once, with 5% to 7% in the top ten. The sequenced sample was PBMCs, obtained before ibrutinib treatment. The receptors originated from a human donor with chronic lymphocytic leukemia.

V and J are TRBV18 and TRBJ2-3; the match to TRBD2 covers 11 bases. V was pared by 3 bases and J by 5 bases, with 10 bases of the junction left unmatched. The CDR3 extends over 17 amino acids. The germline gives CDR1 KGHSH, CDR2 LQKENI. In DNA form, the CDR3 reads TGTGCCAGCTCACCCCAACTAGCGGGAGCCCGGGGAGATACGCAGTATTTT. This translates into CASSPQLAGARGDTQYF.

J is TRBJ2-1 and V is TRBV7-3; D is unresolved. The V end lost 0 bases, the J end lost 7 bases, and 10 bases lay between the germline ends. Germline V CDR1 and CDR2: SGHTA, FQGTGA. CDR3 length equals 14 residues. The CDR3 DNA is TGTGCCAGCAGCTTAACGAGTGGCGCGAATGAGCAGTTCTTC. It is translated as CASSLTSGANEQFF.

The gene calls are TRBV29-1 and TRBJ2-7; TRBD1 might be the D (7 bases). This CDR3 is built from 15 residues. V lost 8 bases, J lost 3 bases, and 23 bases lay in between. The V gene's germline CDR1 is SQVTM and CDR2 ANQGSEA. As DNA, the CDR3 is TGCAGCACGTTCCCCTATGACAGGGAGGACTACGAGCAGTACTTC. This sequence encodes CSTFPYDREDYEQYF.

This chain joins TRBV7-9 and TRBJ1-2; TRBD1 matches 9 bases. CDR3 length equals 13 residues. V gave up 3 bases and J gave up 7 bases; unmatched junction bases: 3. Germline-derived CDR1 and CDR2 are SEHNR and FQNEAQ (reference sequence). CDR3 DNA sequence: TGTGCCAGCAGCTTGGGACAGGGCGGTGGCTACACCTTC. Residues: CASSLGQGGGYTF. The complete variable domain, with remaining parts taken from reference TRBV7-9 and TRBJ1-2, reads DTGVSQNPRHKITKRGQNVTFRCDPISEHNRLYWYRQTLGQGPEFLTYFQNEAQLEKSRLLSDRFSAERPKGSFSTLEIQRTEQGDSAMYLCASSLGQGGGYTFGSGTRLTVV.

The rearrangement joins TRBV6-5 to TRBJ2-2; weak D call: TRBD2 (6 bases). V shed 4 bases and J shed 7 bases, with 10 bases lying between them. The CDR3 sequence is 13 residues long. From germline, CDR1 is MNHEY and CDR2 SVGAGI. CDR3 residues: CASSFIAVGELFF. The CDR3 DNA is TGTGCCAGCAGTTTCATAGCGGTCGGGGAGCTGTTTTTT.

This clone has just a few counts. The chain joins TRBV4-3 to TRBJ2-6, with D unresolved. The CDR3 totals 14 residues. V lost 0 bases to trimming and J lost 2 bases, with 2 bases between them. Germline lookup yields CDR1 LGHNA and CDR2 YSLEER. The CDR3 coding sequence is TGCGCCAGCAGCCAAGAACCTGGGGCCAACGTCCTGACTTTC. The encoded protein is CASSQEPGANVLTF.

The V and J genes are TRBV4-2 and TRBJ2-1, with 11 positions matching TRBD2. The CDR3 has 18 residues. Trimming took 4 bases from V and 5 from J; bases not matched to a gene: 13. Germline V CDR1 and CDR2: LGHNA, YNFKEQ. DNA of the CDR3: TGTGCCAGCAGCCGCTCACCGACTAGCGGGATTGACCACAATGAGCAGTTCTTC. This gives the protein CASSRSPTSGIDHNEQFF.

The V and J genes are TRBV7-6 and TRBJ1-2; 7 bases align to TRBD1. Germline-derived CDR1 and CDR2 are SGHVS and FNYEAQ. This CDR3 spans 15 amino acids. The trim removed 4 bases at V and 7 bases at J, leaving 12 bases unmatched. Here the CDR3 reads CASSSLVEGAVGYTF. The CDR3 nucleotides read TGTGCCAGCAGCTCCCTAGTTGAGGGGGCGGTTGGCTACACCTTC.

The V and J genes are TRBV20-1 and TRBJ2-1; maybe TRBD1 (6 bases). Deletions cut 5 bases from V and 7 bases from J, with 9 bases between. The CDR3 runs 11 residues. Germline V CDR1 and CDR2: DFQATT, SNEGSKA (reference sequence). The CDR3 reads CSAWGRNEQFF. In DNA, the CDR3 is TGCAGTGCTTGGGGGCGGAATGAGCAGTTCTTC.

Notes on this clone: Other DNA variants within this sample encode the same CDR3. The chain links TRBV25-1 to TRBJ2-5; a possible D gene is TRBD2 (6 bases). Germline CDR1 reads MGHDK; CDR2 reads SYGVNS. The CDR3 consists of 13 residues. Trimming took off 6 bases at V and 5 bases at J, with 13 bases between the two ends. The CDR3 DNA reads as TGTGCCAGCAGCAGAGCGGGTGAGGAGACCCAGTACTTC. Residues: CASSRAGEETQYF. Looking up the rest from reference TRBV25-1 and TRBJ2-5 gives the full variable domain: EADIYQTPRYLVIGTGKKITLECSQTMGHDKMYWYQQDPGMELHLIHYSYGVNSTEKGDLSSESTVSRIRTEHFPLTLESARPSHTSQYLCASSRAGEETQYFGPGTRLLVL.

The chain carries TRBV19 and TRBJ2-3; 9 bases match TRBD2. The CDR3 totals 19 residues. J was trimmed by 1 base and V by 4 bases; bases with no gene match: 15. Per the germline V gene, CDR1 is LNHDA and CDR2 is SQIVND (reference sequence). CDR3 DNA sequence: TGTGCCAGTAGTAGAGGGACTAGCAGCCTATGGTTGGGCACAGATACGCAGTATTTT. It codes for CASSRGTSSLWLGTDTQYF.

This clone was seen only a few times. The chain has TRBV19 and TRBJ1-1; D not certain. Germline loops: CDR1 LNHDA, CDR2 SQIVND (reference sequence). The CDR3 contains 13 residues. Trimming took off 11 bases at V and 0 bases at J, with 13 bases between the two ends. This CDR3 reads CASGEGMNTEAFF. The DNA for the CDR3 is TGTGCCTCCGGGGAGGGTATGAACACTGAAGCTTTCTTT.

V is TRBV4-1 and J is TRBJ2-3, with 7 bases aligning to TRBD1. The germline V gene encodes CDR1 MGHRA and CDR2 YSYEKL. Trimming removed 3 bases from V and 2 bases from J; junction bases left unmatched: 2. This CDR3 comprises 14 residues. The CDR3 sequence is CASSQGQHTDTQYF. The CDR3, as DNA: TGCGCCAGCAGCCAGGGACAGCACACAGATACGCAGTATTTT.

The chain recombines TRBV30 with TRBJ1-5, with D possibly TRBD1 on 5 matching bases. The V end was cut by 3 bases, the J end by 0 bases, with 18 bases between. CDR1 is GTSNPN and CDR2 is SVGIG in the germline V gene (reference sequence). This CDR3 spans 17 amino acids. The CDR3 coding sequence is TGTGCCTGGAGCTTAAACCTGGGACCAGGTAGCAATCAGCCCCAGCATTTT. Its translation: CAWSLNLGPGSNQPQHF.

This chain uses TRBV30 with TRBJ1-2, with 8 bases identical to TRBD1. Germline V gives CDR1 GTSNPN, CDR2 SVGIG (reference sequence). Germline trimming cut 3 bases from V and 3 bases from J; bases unmatched to any gene: 12. This CDR3 has 16 residues. DNA for the CDR3: TGTGCCTGGAGGTTCCCCGGGACAGGAACCGACTATGGCTACACCTTC. Translating it yields CAWRFPGTGTDYGYTF.

The chain links TRBV18 to TRBJ2-2; D might be TRBD1 (5 bases). This CDR3 contains 15 residues. V was cut by 1 base and J by 6 bases, with 12 bases left in between. Germline-derived CDR1 and CDR2 are KGHSH and LQKENI. The CDR3 DNA reads as TGTGCCAGCTCACCACGAGCAGGGTCCCCCGGGGAGCTGTTTTTT. Translation: CASSPRAGSPGELFF.

The chain couples TRBV6-1 to TRBJ1-5, with TRBD1 matching over 10 bases. The germline gives CDR1 MNHNS, CDR2 SASEGT. The length of the CDR3 is 14 residues. The ends lost 6 bases at V and 3 bases at J; junction bases unmatched: 2. CDR3 loop: CASRGTGVNQPQHF. CDR3 sequence (DNA): TGTGCCAGCAGAGGGACAGGGGTCAATCAGCCCCAGCATTTT.

This chain uses TRBV25-1 with TRBJ2-2; the D gene is possibly TRBD2 (6 bases). Deletions cut 7 bases from V and 6 bases from J, with 18 bases between. The CDR3 runs to 15 residues. Germline V lookup: CDR1 MGHDK, CDR2 SYGVNS. CDR3 sequence reads: CASILRENSPGELFF. The DNA of the CDR3 is TGTGCCAGCATCCTCCGGGAGAACTCTCCCGGGGAGCTGTTTTTT.

CDR3 DNA sequence: TGTGCCAGCAGTGAGGCGAACACCGGGGAGCTGTTTTTT. It specifies CASSEANTGELFF. The chain has TRBV2 and TRBJ2-2; no reliable D call. Trimming cost V 3 bases and J 0 bases, with 2 bases left between them. CDR3 size: 13 residues. CDR1 and CDR2 from the germline V gene are SNHLY and FYNNEI. Looking up the rest from reference TRBV2 and TRBJ2-2 gives the full variable domain: EPEVTQTPSHQVTQMGQEVILRCVPISNHLYFYWYRQILGQKVEFLVSFYNNEISEKSEIFDDQFSVERPDGSNFTLKIRSTKLEDSAMYFCASSEANTGELFFGEGSRLTVL.

The chain recombines TRBV6-5 with TRBJ1-5, with 7 bases lining up with TRBD1. Germline CDR1 is MNHEY and CDR2 is SVGAGI. CDR3 length: 14 amino acids. The J segment lost 7 bases and the V segment lost 9 bases, leaving 12 bases of the junction unmatched. CDR3 protein: CASTTGEVGQPQHF. DNA of the CDR3: TGTGCCAGTACAACAGGGGAAGTCGGACAGCCCCAGCATTTT.

The CDR3 here is CASSPAGNTEAFF. In DNA, the CDR3 is TGTGCCAGCTCACCGGCCGGGAACACTGAAGCTTTCTTT. This chain uses TRBV18 with TRBJ1-1, with D uncertain. Germline V gene data show CDR1 as KGHSH and CDR2 as LQKENI. There are 13 residues in the CDR3. Trimming cost V 3 bases and J 1 base, with 6 bases left between them.

The rearrangement links TRBV14 to TRBJ1-1; D not resolved. Germline CDR1 reads SGHDN; CDR2 reads FVKESK. CDR3 size: 13 residues. Trimming removed 1 base from V and 1 base from J, with 4 bases in between. The CDR3 coding sequence is TGTGCCAGCAGCCAAGGCCAGAACACTGAAGCTTTCTTT. It yields the protein CASSQGQNTEAFF.

The rearrangement joins TRBV9 to TRBJ2-2; TRBD1 matches 8 bases. Germline V gives CDR1 SGDLS, CDR2 YYNGEE. This CDR3 region has 18 residues. Losses at the gene ends were 4 bases for V and 1 base for J; bases not matched to a gene: 12. The DNA of the CDR3 is TGTGCCAGCAGCACACAACGAGGTGGGACAGGGAACACCGGGGAGCTGTTTTTT. Encoded protein: CASSTQRGGTGNTGELFF.

The genes are TRBV6-1 and TRBJ1-3; no reliable D call. V was shortened by 11 bases and J by 4 bases, with 21 bases between the two germline ends. The CDR3 totals 15 residues. Per the germline V gene, CDR1 is MNHNS and CDR2 is SASEGT. The CDR3 nucleotides read TGTGCCGCTGGGGATCGGGTAACGTCGGGAAACACCATATATTTT. It translates to CAAGDRVTSGNTIYF.

V and J are TRBV30 and TRBJ2-4; TRBD1 or TRBD2 may be the D gene (5 bases each). V gave up 3 bases and J gave up 7 bases, with 16 bases separating them. The CDR3 consists of 14 residues. Germline V gives CDR1 GTSNPN, CDR2 SVGIG (reference sequence). In nucleotides, the CDR3 is TGTGCCTGGAGCGACTCGGGGCTCGGGAACATTCAGTACTTC. This translates into CAWSDSGLGNIQYF.